This T cell receptor (beta chain) was identified during a study of regulatory T cells in long-lasting Graves disease. This CDR3 contains 16 residues. V was pared by 6 bases and J by 5 bases, with 14 bases of the junction left unmatched. The germline V gene encodes CDR1 MNHEY and CDR2 SMNVEV (reference sequence). This clonotype has ten or more counts. Building of the TCR beta libraries involved iRepertoire HTBI primers and Arm-PCR of CDR3 regions. TCRdb independently ran MiXCR on the multiplex PCR reads; one entry per CDR3 protein. The sample has roughly 430,000 distinct CDR3 sequences, about a sixth seen once. Regarding time point: newly diagnosed GD, antithyroid drugs for less than 3 months. RNA isolated from PBMCs was used to make the TCR library. These same records also appear under a second study, on T cells in Graves' hyperthyroidism and ophthalmopathy.

The rearrangement joins TRBV27 to TRBJ1-1, with 8 nucleotides matching TRBD1. The sequenced sample was peripheral blood mononuclear cells (PBMCs), obtained at new diagnosis, from a patient treated with antithyroid drugs. This sequence originates from a woman under 40 with Graves disease. CDR3 nucleotides: TGTGCCAGCAGCCGGAGTGCCCAGGGGGCCTTGACTGAAGCTTTCTTT. It specifies CASSRSAQGALTEAFF.